This TCR beta chain was captured by sequencing in a study of cytomegalovirus exposure and HLA in healthy donors. The study, taken as a whole, reports: It was confirmed in vitro that three of the CMV-associated chains were specific for CMV antigens. Rates of TCR association differed by HLA locus in a later analysis, with DRB1 highest and HLA-C lowest. In a later analysis, HLA-associated beta chains showed higher expansion and lower generation probabilities than comparable chains. According to the study, approximately 150 TCR beta chains were cytomegalovirus-associated.

The study ran its PCR with 60 Vbeta and 13 Jbeta primers. Some clones are missing from TCRdb's copy, which holds only in-frame ones; the method was immunoSEQ multiplex PCR. The data show 150,000 to 170,000 clones, approximately 81% seen once. In this sample, this clone turned up once. The antigen is not known. Specimen: PBMCs. The receptor's source is a man aged 18 to 29 in good health and CMV-seronegative.

As DNA, the CDR3 is TGCGCCAGCAGCCAAAGCCGTCCGAACACCGGGGAGCTGTTTTTT. It yields the protein CASSQSRPNTGELFF. The chain employs TRBV10-1 and TRBJ2-2, with D hard to call. The V gene lost 6 bases and the J gene lost 0 bases, with 11 bases spanning the gap. The CDR3 sequence is 15 residues long. The V gene's germline CDR1 is WNHNN and CDR2 SYGVQD (reference sequence).